This T cell receptor (beta chain) originates from a study of early T cells in non-severe SARS-CoV-2 infection. Study-wide background: The authors sequenced bulk RNA from unsorted whole blood, leaving chains unpaired.

This clonotype has more than one count but fewer than ten. Its specificity is not known. Study conclusions and caveats: Missing private and CD4 specificities, VDJdb matching favored anti-spike CD8 responses.

The CDR3 totals 16 residues. Trimming stripped 0 bases from V and 5 bases from J, with 16 bases between. Germline CDR1 and CDR2: SGHTA and FQGNSA. The TCR library protocol attached unique molecular identifiers to the individual cDNA molecules. TCRdb processed the 5' RACE reads anew with MiXCR; each CDR3 protein has one entry. This sample has more than 40,000 distinct CDR3 sequences, with around 6.8% found just once. The receptor was derived from an adult who was a healthcare worker with PCR-confirmed SARS-CoV-2 infection or an uninfected control (not recorded which). This chain joins TRBV7-2 and TRBJ1-2; no clear D. Material for sequencing was whole blood. For the CDR3, the DNA is TGTGCCAGCAGCTTAGCGCGGTTGGGCAGGTCTTATGGCTACACCTTC. Translated: CASSLARLGRSYGYTF. Based on the CDR3 plus reference TRBV7-2 and TRBJ1-2, the full variable domain is GAGVSQSPSNKVTEKGKDVELRCDPISGHTALYWYRQSLGQGLEFLIYFQGNSAPDKSGLPSDRFSAERTGGSVSTLTIQRTQQEDSAVYLCASSLARLGRSYGYTFGSGTRLTVV.